The 31 T cell receptor beta chains listed next were all sequenced from one sample in a study of Graves' ophthalmopathy and Graves' hyperthyroidism. Amplified TCR beta CDR3 regions were obtained using RNA transcripts as template. HTBI primers were employed in first-round RT-PCR, then a second-round multiplex PCR followed. Via MiXCR, TCRdb re-called the multiplex PCR reads, giving one row per CDR3 protein. The sample lists about 740,000 distinct CDR3 sequences; roughly 40% were seen once. Specimen: peripheral blood. The receptors derive from an adult man with Graves' ophthalmopathy.

The chain links TRBV10-3 to TRBJ2-7, with 8 bases aligning to TRBD1. This CDR3 comprises 14 residues. CDR1 is ENHRY, CDR2 SYGVKD, per germline. The ends lost 5 bases at V and 6 bases at J; junction bases unmatched: 9. CDR3 coding DNA: TGTGCCATCAGTACAGGACAGGGTGGGTCCGAGCAGTACTTC. This encodes CAISTGQGGSEQYF.

The chain combines TRBV14 with TRBJ1-4; D uncertain. V lost 4 bases and J 4 bases, leaving 16 bases between the germline ends. CDR1 is SGHDN, CDR2 FVKESK, per germline. The CDR3 is 16 residues long. The CDR3 nucleotides are TGTGCCAGCAGCCCCCTCCCGGGCAGTAATAATGAAAAACTGTTTTTT. Translating it yields CASSPLPGSNNEKLFF.

In its sample, this clonotype was seen many times. The V gene is TRBV10-3, the J gene TRBJ2-7, with D perhaps given as TRBD1 or TRBD2 (6 bases each). Trimming took off 2 bases at V and 5 bases at J, with 16 bases between the two ends. Looked up from germline, CDR1 is ENHRY and CDR2 is SYGVKD. This CDR3 is 15 amino acids long. The CDR3 region has the DNA TGTGCCATCAGTGAGGCAGGTCAGGGGAGGAACGAGCAGTACTTC. Translated, it gives CAISEAGQGRNEQYF.

The CDR3 bases are TGCGCCAGCAGCTTGATGTCCGGGGGGCGGAATGGCTACACCTTC. Translated, it gives CASSLMSGGRNGYTF. V gene TRBV4-3 combines with J gene TRBJ1-2; TRBD1 is a possible D gene (6 bases). CDR3 length: 15 residues. V was shortened by 5 bases and J by 6 bases, with 19 bases between the two germline ends. Looked up from germline, CDR1 is LGHNA and CDR2 is YSLEER.

The rearrangement links TRBV2 to TRBJ2-7, with TRBD2 matching 13 bases. V shed 5 bases and J 5 bases; nucleotides not matched to a gene: 3. The CDR3 is made up of 14 amino acids. Germline V CDR1 and CDR2: SNHLY, FYNNEI. The CDR3 region has the DNA TGTGCCAGCAGTTCCGGGACTAGCGGGAACGAGCAGTACTTC. As protein: CASSSGTSGNEQYF.

This clonotype was seen ten or more times. V and J are TRBV29-1 and TRBJ2-5; 8 bases line up with TRBD1. The CDR3 sequence is 15 residues long. V lost 6 bases and J lost 3; bases outside the gene matches: 12. Germline CDR1 reads SQVTM; CDR2 reads ANQGSEA. Here the CDR3 DNA reads TGCAGCGTGCCCCCGGGACAGGCAGGCAAAGAGACCCAGTACTTC. It codes for CSVPPGQAGKETQYF.

In the case of this clonotype: A much larger clone is a single base away; this may be a read error. V and J are TRBV10-1 and TRBJ2-5; 7 nucleotides match TRBD2. Germline V gene sequence: CDR1 WNHNN, CDR2 SYGVQD (reference sequence). The V gene end was trimmed by 9 bases and the J gene end by 5 bases; junction bases not matched to a gene: 12. This CDR3 is built from 14 residues. The CDR3 sequence is CARNRTRVCETQYF. DNA for the CDR3: TGCGCCAGAAACCGGACTAGGGTCTGTGAGACCCAGTACTTC.

The V and J genes are TRBV7-9 and TRBJ1-5; 7 positions agree with TRBD1. Looked up from germline, CDR1 is SEHNR and CDR2 is FQNEAQ (reference sequence). The CDR3 length is 17 residues. Germline trimming cut 2 bases from V and 4 bases from J; bases unmatched to any gene: 11. The CDR3 DNA reads TGTGCCAGCAGCTTAAATAGAGGGGGCCGGATGAATCAGCCCCAGCATTTT. This translates into CASSLNRGGRMNQPQHF.

The rearrangement links TRBV9 to TRBJ1-1; perhaps TRBD1 as D (6 bases). Germline CDR1 reads SGDLS; CDR2 reads YYNGEE. This CDR3 region has 14 residues. Trimming shortened V by 3 bases and J by 1 base, and 10 bases separated the two germline ends. This CDR3 reads CASSGRQANTEAFF. In DNA form, the CDR3 reads TGTGCCAGCAGCGGCCGACAGGCGAACACTGAAGCTTTCTTT.

The chain links TRBV15 to TRBJ2-7; D possibly uses TRBD1 or TRBD2 (5 bases each). Germline CDR1 reads LNHNV; CDR2 reads YYDKDF (reference sequence). With 5 bases removed from V and 5 bases from J, the gap between germline ends came to 13 bases. The CDR3 covers 13 residues. This CDR3 is CATSRGAHHEQYF. In DNA form, the CDR3 reads TGTGCCACCAGCCGGGGCGCGCACCACGAGCAGTACTTC.

The table lists this clonotype with many counts. This rearrangement joins TRBV19 to TRBJ1-5; TRBD1 matches at 8 bases. This CDR3 has 15 residues. The germline V gene has CDR1 LNHDA and CDR2 SQIVND (reference sequence). Trimming removed 4 bases from V and 11 bases from J; junction bases left unmatched: 13. CDR3 sequence reads: CASSTRTGPRSAQHF. CDR3 DNA: TGTGCCAGTAGTACCCGGACAGGGCCTCGCTCAGCCCAGCATTTT.

This clonotype was counted only a few times. V gene TRBV7-2 combines with J gene TRBJ2-2; D may match TRBD1 or TRBD2 (5 bases each). This CDR3 has 14 residues. Trimming pared 5 bases from V and 6 bases from J, leaving 13 bases between. CDR1 SGHTA and CDR2 FQGNSA come from the germline V gene. CDR3 DNA sequence: TGTGCCAGCAGCCCTCACCGGGGCCCCGGGGAGCTGTTTTTT. Amino acid sequence: CASSPHRGPGELFF.

Concerning this clonotype: This sequence may be a read error, since a much larger clone differs from it by one base. The chain couples TRBV25-1 to TRBJ1-1; 7 bases are shared with TRBD1. Germline lookup yields CDR1 MGHDK and CDR2 SYGVNS. This CDR3 has 14 residues. Written as DNA, the CDR3 is TGTGCCAGTAGTGTGAGACAGGGTCGTACTGAAGCTTTCTTT. It yields the protein CASSVRQGRTEAFF.

The chain couples TRBV7-9 to TRBJ2-5; 9 positions match TRBD1. J lost 5 bases, V lost 2 bases, and 3 bases had no gene match. Per germline, CDR1 SEHNR and CDR2 FQNEAQ (reference sequence). CDR3 length: 14 residues. The CDR3 loop is CASSLRDREETQYF. In nucleotides, the CDR3 is TGTGCCAGCAGCTTAAGGGACAGGGAGGAGACCCAGTACTTC.

The chain employs TRBV10-3 and TRBJ2-5, with 8 bases lining up with TRBD2. The CDR3 runs 16 residues. Unmatched junction bases numbered 20, after V lost 11 bases and J lost 6 bases. The germline gives CDR1 ENHRY, CDR2 SYGVKD. The CDR3 is CARSLNLVQRGKTQYF. CDR3 coding DNA: TGTGCCCGCAGTTTAAATTTGGTCCAGCGGGGGAAGACCCAGTACTTC.

This clonotype has just a few counts. The chain has TRBV20-1 and TRBJ1-4; the D is unclear. The V gene lost 0 bases and the J gene lost 6 bases, with 8 bases spanning the gap. Germline V gives CDR1 DFQATT, CDR2 SNEGSKA (reference sequence). This CDR3 is built from 13 residues. The CDR3 nucleotides read TGCAGTGCTAGAGATCCCGGGGATGAAAAACTGTTTTTT. Its translation is CSARDPGDEKLFF.

This clonotype was detected ten times or more. The chain has TRBV29-1 and TRBJ1-1; D gene unclear. Trimming pared 7 bases from V and 3 bases from J, leaving 15 bases between. The CDR3 length is 13 residues. Germline V CDR1 and CDR2: SQVTM, ANQGSEA. The CDR3 DNA follows: TGCAGCGCCCAAAGGAGGGATTACACTGAAGCTTTCTTT. Encoded protein: CSAQRRDYTEAFF.

The chain links TRBV9 to TRBJ1-2; the D gene is possibly TRBD1 (5 bases). The V end lost 5 bases, the J end lost 4 bases, and 18 bases lay between the germline ends. The V gene's germline CDR1 is SGDLS and CDR2 YYNGEE. The CDR3 loop spans 15 amino acids. The CDR3 coding sequence is TGTGCCAGCAGTTCCCGGGACCGCTCTCCCTATGGCTACACCTTC. Translation: CASSSRDRSPYGYTF.

V is TRBV7-2 and J is TRBJ2-2; TRBD2 matches at 12 bases. Trimming removed 3 bases from V and 4 bases from J; junction bases left unmatched: 6. Germline V CDR1 and CDR2: SGHTA, FQGNSA. The CDR3 consists of 17 residues. As DNA, the CDR3 is TGTGCCAGCAGCTTCCTAGCGGGGGGGCCGGGCACCGGGGAGCTGTTTTTT. Translated, it gives CASSFLAGGPGTGELFF. The full variable domain, completed using reference TRBV7-2 and TRBJ2-2, is GAGVSQSPSNKVTEKGKDVELRCDPISGHTALYWYRQSLGQGLEFLIYFQGNSAPDKSGLPSDRFSAERTGGSVSTLTIQRTQQEDSAVYLCASSFLAGGPGTGELFFGEGSRLTVL.

This clonotype was seen at least ten times. The gene calls are TRBV7-9 and TRBJ1-5; 9 nucleotides agree with TRBD1. CDR1 and CDR2 (germline): SEHNR, FQNEAQ (reference sequence). This CDR3 has 14 amino acids. V trimming: 5 bases; J trimming: 6 bases; junction bases outside the gene matches: 5. CDR3 nucleotides: TGTGCCAGCAGCCTAACAGGGGGCCTTCAGCCCCAGCATTTT. It yields the protein CASSLTGGLQPQHF.

The genes are TRBV25-1 and TRBJ1-3, with D perhaps matching TRBD1 (6 bases). The germline V and J ends were trimmed by 6 bases and 1 base, with 16 bases remaining between them. Germline V lookup: CDR1 MGHDK, CDR2 SYGVNS. The CDR3 sequence is 16 residues long. The CDR3 DNA is TGTGCCAGCAGCAATCTACAGGGTCTTTCTGGAAACACCATATATTTT. Translating it yields CASSNLQGLSGNTIYF.

Remarks on this clonotype: A read error may be the cause here, since a much bigger clone is one base away. The chain uses TRBV25-1 and TRBJ2-7, with D perhaps matching TRBD2 (6 bases). Between the trimmed V and J ends, which lost 7 bases and 3 bases, there was a span of 16 bases. The germline V gene encodes CDR1 MGHDK and CDR2 SYGVNS. The CDR3 totals 14 residues. CDR3 sequence: CASISNSGVYEQYF. DNA for the CDR3: TGTGCCAGCATCTCAAATTCGGGGGTCTACGAGCAGTACTTC.

This clonotype turned up a few times. The chain carries TRBV9 and TRBJ2-7, with TRBD2 identical over 8 bases. This CDR3 has 12 amino acids. Germline V gives CDR1 SGDLS, CDR2 YYNGEE. Trimming at V came to 4 bases and at J to 7 bases, leaving 4 bases not matched to a gene. CDR3 nucleotides: TGTGCCAGCAGCCAAGTAGCGGGAGAGCAGTACTTC. Residues: CASSQVAGEQYF.

This clonotype has just a few counts. J is TRBJ2-5 and V is TRBV7-9, with TRBD1 identical over 7 bases. The J segment lost 4 bases and the V segment lost 4 bases, leaving 9 bases of the junction unmatched. CDR3 length: 15 amino acids. Germline lookup yields CDR1 SEHNR and CDR2 FQNEAQ (reference sequence). In nucleotides, the CDR3 is TGTGCCAGCAGCTATCCGACAGGGTTGGCAGAGACCCAGTACTTC. This gives the protein CASSYPTGLAETQYF. Variable domain in full (rest from reference TRBV7-9 and TRBJ2-5): DTGVSQNPRHKITKRGQNVTFRCDPISEHNRLYWYRQTLGQGPEFLTYFQNEAQLEKSRLLSDRFSAERPKGSFSTLEIQRTEQGDSAMYLCASSYPTGLAETQYFGPGTRLLVL.

Regarding this clonotype: At one boundary the junction diverges from the germline segment, which might be a read error. The V call is TRBV20-1, the J call TRBJ1-2, with TRBD1 matching over 7 bases. Germline assignment: CDR1 DFQATT and CDR2 SNEGSKA (reference sequence). CDR3 size: 12 residues. The CDR3 DNA reads TGCGGTGCTGGAGGGACAGTCTATGGCTACACCTTC. Translation: CGAGGTVYGYTF.

The V gene is TRBV3-1, the J gene TRBJ2-7; 7 bases fit TRBD1. Trimming cost V 1 base and J 0 bases; bases outside gene matches: 6. The CDR3 covers 16 residues. Germline V lookup: CDR1 LGHDT, CDR2 YNNKEL (reference sequence). The CDR3 coding sequence is TGTGCCAGCAGCCAAGTTATCGGACAGGCCTCCTACGAGCAGTACTTC. Amino acid sequence: CASSQVIGQASYEQYF.

At least ten counts were recorded for this clonotype. V is TRBV7-9 and J is TRBJ2-7, with 7 bases fitting TRBD1. V shed 5 bases, J shed 2 bases, and the junction held 0 bases outside the gene matches. Germline CDR1 SEHNR, CDR2 FQNEAQ (reference sequence). The CDR3 extends over 12 amino acids. The CDR3 is CASSQGAYEQYF. CDR3 nucleotides: TGTGCCAGCAGCCAGGGGGCCTACGAGCAGTACTTC. The full variable domain, its missing parts supplied by reference TRBV7-9 and TRBJ2-7, is DTGVSQNPRHKITKRGQNVTFRCDPISEHNRLYWYRQTLGQGPEFLTYFQNEAQLEKSRLLSDRFSAERPKGSFSTLEIQRTEQGDSAMYLCASSQGAYEQYFGPGTRLTVT.

Points on this clonotype: The germline gene is not matched at one end of the junction; a read error may be the cause. The V call is TRBV10-3, the J call TRBJ1-2, with D perhaps matching TRBD1 (6 bases). From germline, CDR1 is ENHRY and CDR2 SYGVKD. CDR3 length: 15 residues. CDR3 nucleotides: TGTGCCAGCAGTCGGACAGTGATGAGAGTGGATGGCTACACCTTC. This codes for CASSRTVMRVDGYTF.

The V gene is TRBV2, the J gene TRBJ2-6; possible D gene TRBD1, 5 bases. The germline CDR1 and CDR2 sequences are SNHLY and FYNNEI. With 5 bases removed from V and 2 bases from J, the gap between germline ends came to 13 bases. CDR3 length: 16 amino acids. The DNA of the CDR3 is TGTGCCAGCAGTTCCTGGTTGGGGCCTGGGGCCAACGTCCTGACTTTC. Protein product: CASSSWLGPGANVLTF.

Many counts were recorded for this clonotype. The genes are TRBV7-2 and TRBJ1-2; the D gene is possibly TRBD1 (6 bases). The CDR3 spans 13 residues. CDR1 is SGHTA, CDR2 FQGNSA, per germline. The ends were cut back, 5 bases at V and 7 bases at J, with 14 bases in the middle. The CDR3 here is CASSTRQDRGYTF. CDR3 DNA: TGTGCCAGCAGCACCCGACAGGACCGTGGCTACACCTTC. Full variable domain (outside the CDR3, taken from reference TRBV7-2 and TRBJ1-2): GAGVSQSPSNKVTEKGKDVELRCDPISGHTALYWYRQSLGQGLEFLIYFQGNSAPDKSGLPSDRFSAERTGGSVSTLTIQRTQQEDSAVYLCASSTRQDRGYTFGSGTRLTVV.

The chain uses TRBV24-1 and TRBJ1-5; possibly TRBD1 for D (5 bases). Trimming removed 4 bases at V and 1 base at J, with 13 bases between. This CDR3 spans 16 amino acids. Germline values: CDR1 KGHDR, CDR2 SFDVKD. As DNA, the CDR3 is TGTGCCACCAGTGACCCAGGGAAACGGAGCAATCAGCCCCAGCATTTT. Translation: CATSDPGKRSNQPQHF.